Listed below are T cell receptor beta chains from one sample, sequenced in a study of graft-versus-host responses after intestinal transplantation. Sequencing used immunoSEQ multiplex PCR; TCRdb keeps in-frame clones, though not all of them. The data contain more than 50,000 clones, roughly nine tenths of them singletons. Here the sequenced sample was PBMCs, taken approximately 97 weeks after intestinal transplant. Receptors originate from a human patient who received an intestinal transplant, so some T cells may come from the graft donor. Both conserved end residues are part of each CDR3. A D gene is named only where the DNA matches it firmly. For some rows the clone size is stated as once, few or many, or as a class when expanded; others skip it.

TRBV10-1	TRBJ2-6	-	-	TGCGCCAGCAGTGATGGCGCGGCCGGGGCCAACGTCCTGACTTTC	CASSDGAAGANVLTF
TRBV5-1	TRBJ2-3	-	-	TGCGCCAGCAGCTTGGGGGGGTCCTTCACAGATACGCAGTATTTT	CASSLGGSFTDTQYF
TRBV6-1	TRBJ1-5	once	-	TGTGCCAGCAGCGAGGGTGGACCCCAGCATTTT	CASSEGGPQHF
TRBV6-6	TRBJ1-1	-	-	TGTGCCAGCGTTCCAGGGGTAGGATCTGAAGCTTTCTTT	CASVPGVGSEAFF
TRBV5-1	TRBJ2-7	-	-	TGCGCCAGCAGCTTGGGGGTCAGCTCCTACGAGCAGTACTTC	CASSLGVSSYEQYF
TRBV5-4	TRBJ2-6	-	-	TGTGCCAGCAGCTCTCACAGGGAGTCTGGGGCCAACGTCCTGACTTTC	CASSSHRESGANVLTF
TRBV7-9	TRBJ2-3	-	-	TGTGCCAGCAGCCGAGAACTACAGGGTACGAACACAGATACGCAGTATTTT	CASSRELQGTNTDTQYF
TRBV7-9	TRBJ2-1	-	TRBD1	TGTGCCAGCAGCACGGGACAGGGGAGAAATGAGCAGTTCTTC	CASSTGQGRNEQFF
TRBV6-1	TRBJ1-2	-	TRBD1	TGTGCCAGCAGATCGGACAGGGTGTATGGCTACACCTTC	CASRSDRVYGYTF
TRBV5-6	TRBJ1-2	-	-	TGTGCCAGCAGCCAGATAAGCGACTATGGCTACACCTTC	CASSQISDYGYTF
TRBV2	TRBJ1-4	-	-	TGTGCCACGCACCCTTGGGGCTATAATGAAAAACTGTTTTTT	CATHPWGYNEKLFF
TRBV30	TRBJ2-1	-	-	TGTGCCTGGAGTGTAAATTCCAGGGGTCACCTTCAATATGAGCAGTTCTTC	CAWSVNSRGHLQYEQFF
TRBV5-5	TRBJ2-7	-	TRBD2	TGTGCCAGCACCCCGGCGGGGGGGACCTACGAGCAGTACTTC	CASTPAGGTYEQYF
TRBV2	TRBJ1-5	-	-	TGTGCCAGCAGTGACGGTGGGCGCGATCAGCCCCAGCATTTT	CASSDGGRDQPQHF
TRBV6-5	TRBJ2-5	-	TRBD2	TGTGCCAGCAGTTACGATGCGGGGGGCCGTGTGACCCAGTACTTC	CASSYDAGGRVTQYF
TRBV7-2	TRBJ1-2	-	-	TGTGCCAGCAGCTTGGCCCCTGGGGGGATATATGGCTACACCTTC	CASSLAPGGIYGYTF
TRBV5-4	TRBJ1-1	-	-	TGTGCCAGCAGCGGGAACAGGGCCCTGAACACTGAAGCTTTCTTT	CASSGNRALNTEAFF
TRBV6-1	TRBJ2-7	-	-	TGTGCCAGCAATGCAGGATTTCCCTACGAGCAGTACTTC	CASNAGFPYEQYF
TRBV5-4	TRBJ2-3	-	-	TGTGCCAGCAGCCTGCCCGGTGCAGATACGCAGTATTTT	CASSLPGADTQYF
TRBV30	TRBJ2-1	-	-	TGTGCCTGGGAGGGGGACTACTCCTACAATGAGCAGTTCTTC	CAWEGDYSYNEQFF
TRBV19	TRBJ2-2	-	TRBD1	TGTGCCAGTAACTTCGGGACAGGTAACACCGGGGAGCTGTTTTTT	CASNFGTGNTGELFF
TRBV4-1	TRBJ1-1	-	-	TGCGCCAGCAGCCAAGCCTCTGGGGGGGCGCGGGACACTGAAGCTTTCTTT	CASSQASGGARDTEAFF
TRBV6-1	TRBJ2-7	-	-	TGTGCCAGCAGGGAAGGACTGAGAGTCGAGCAGTACTTC	CASREGLRVEQYF
TRBV7-8	TRBJ1-1	-	-	TGTGCCAGCAGCGCCGGGTCGGGGGACACTGAAGCTTTCTTT	CASSAGSGDTEAFF
TRBV4-1	TRBJ1-4	-	-	TGCGCCAGCAGCCAAGATCCAGGGATGGGTAATGAAAAACTGTTTTTT	CASSQDPGMGNEKLFF
TRBV4-2	TRBJ2-1	few	TRBD2	TGTGCCAGCAGCCAGCCTAGCGGGGGGCCGGTGGATGAGCAGTTCTTC	CASSQPSGGPVDEQFF
TRBV28	TRBJ2-3	-	TRBD2	TGTGCCAGCAGTTTAATAACAGCGGGGGACGTAGATACGCAGTATTTT	CASSLITAGDVDTQYF
TRBV15	TRBJ2-3	-	-	TGTGCCACCAGCCCAACCGGACACACAGATACGCAGTATTTT	CATSPTGHTDTQYF
TRBV6-1	TRBJ2-5	-	TRBD2	TGTGCCAGCAGTGAACCGCCTAGCGGAAAGTACTTC	CASSEPPSGKYF
TRBV4-1	TRBJ2-7	-	-	TGCGCCAGCAGCCATTCCTCCTACGAGCAGTACTTC	CASSHSSYEQYF
TRBV2	TRBJ1-5	few	-	TGTGCCAGCAGTGAGGAGGGTATCAATCAGCCCCAGCATTTT	CASSEEGINQPQHF
TRBV19	TRBJ2-4	-	TRBD1	TGTGCCAGTCGGGGACAGGCCCAAATGGGCATTCAGTACTTC	CASRGQAQMGIQYF
TRBV6-1	TRBJ2-3	-	TRBD2	TGTGCCAGCAGTGAAGCATCGCTAGCGGGGGCAGATACGCAGTATTTT	CASSEASLAGADTQYF
TRBV19	TRBJ2-1	once	-	TGTGCCAGTAGTAGCAACGGGCTTTACAATGAGCAGTTCTTC	CASSSNGLYNEQFF
TRBV29-1	TRBJ1-4	once	-	TGCAGCGTTGAAGCAAGGGGCGAAAAACTGTTTTTT	CSVEARGEKLFF
TRBV4-1	TRBJ2-3	-	-	TGCGCCAGCAGCCAAGAGGATACGCAGTATTTT	CASSQEDTQYF
TRBV10-1	TRBJ2-1	-	TRBD2	TGCGCCAGCAGTTCTAGCGGGGGGCGAAATGAGCAGTTCTTC	CASSSSGGRNEQFF
TRBV5-5	TRBJ2-7	-	-	TGTGCCAGCAGCTTGCCCACCTACGAGCAGTACTTC	CASSLPTYEQYF
TRBV7-2	TRBJ1-3	-	-	TGTGCCAGCAGCTTAGGAAGCCCGAGCTCTGGAAACACCATATATTTT	CASSLGSPSSGNTIYF
TRBV10-2	TRBJ2-7	-	TRBD1	TGCGCTCCGGGTTGGGACAGTCCTGACTACGAGCAGTACTTC	CAPGWDSPDYEQYF
TRBV28	TRBJ2-1	-	-	TGTGCCAGCAGTTTTGTCGGGGCATATGAGCAGTTCTTC	CASSFVGAYEQFF
TRBV6-5	TRBJ2-7	-	TRBD2	TGTGCCACCGGGGGGGCCATCTCGTACGAGCAGTACTTC	CATGGAISYEQYF
TRBV2	TRBJ2-2	-	-	TGTGCCAGCCAGGGCGGGGAGCTGTTTTTT	CASQGGELFF
TRBV7-9	TRBJ1-3	-	TRBD1	TGTGCCAGCAGAGCCGGGACAGGGCAAGGAAACACCATATATTTT	CASRAGTGQGNTIYF
TRBV7-8	TRBJ1-2	-	-	TGTGCCAGCAGCTTTGGTAGTGGGTATGGCTACACCTTC	CASSFGSGYGYTF
TRBV2	TRBJ1-1	-	-	TGTGCCAGCAGTGAGCGGGGGTTCACTGAAGCTTTCTTT	CASSERGFTEAFF
TRBV9	TRBJ2-1	-	-	TGTGCCAGCAGCGTAGGGAGGGGACAATACAATGAGCAGTTCTTC	CASSVGRGQYNEQFF
TRBV11-2	TRBJ1-2	-	TRBD1	TGTGCCAGCAGCTTAATGGGACAGGGGACCCACTATGGCTACACCTTC	CASSLMGQGTHYGYTF
TRBV18	TRBJ2-5	-	-	TGTGCCAGCTCTACCCAGGAGGGACTGGGGGAGACCCAGTACTTC	CASSTQEGLGETQYF
TRBV7-9	TRBJ1-5	-	-	TGTGCCAGCAGCTTGAGGCTCGAGCAGGATCAGCCCCAGCATTTT	CASSLRLEQDQPQHF